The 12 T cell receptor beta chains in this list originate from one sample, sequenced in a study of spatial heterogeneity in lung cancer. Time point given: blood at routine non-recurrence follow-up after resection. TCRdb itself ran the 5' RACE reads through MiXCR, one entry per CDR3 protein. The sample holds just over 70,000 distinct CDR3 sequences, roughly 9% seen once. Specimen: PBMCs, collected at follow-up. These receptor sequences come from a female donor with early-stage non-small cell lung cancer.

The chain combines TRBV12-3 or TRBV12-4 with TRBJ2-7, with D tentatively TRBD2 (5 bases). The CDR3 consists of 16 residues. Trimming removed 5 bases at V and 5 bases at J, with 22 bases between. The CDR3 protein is CASSLPRTLGGDEQYF. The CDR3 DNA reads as TGTGCCAGCAGTCTCCCTAGGACCCTCGGAGGCGACGAGCAGTACTTC.

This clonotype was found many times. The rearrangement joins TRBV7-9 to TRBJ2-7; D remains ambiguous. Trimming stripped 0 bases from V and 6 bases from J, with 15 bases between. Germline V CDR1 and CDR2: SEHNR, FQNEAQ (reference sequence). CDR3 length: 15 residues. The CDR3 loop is CASSLAVRTFSEQYF. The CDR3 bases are TGTGCCAGCAGCTTAGCCGTACGTACGTTTTCCGAGCAGTACTTC.

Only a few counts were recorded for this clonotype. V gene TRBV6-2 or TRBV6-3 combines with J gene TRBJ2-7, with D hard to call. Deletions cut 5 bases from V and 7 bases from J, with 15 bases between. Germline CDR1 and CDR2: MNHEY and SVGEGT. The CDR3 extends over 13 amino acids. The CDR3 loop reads CASSIDLLGEQYF. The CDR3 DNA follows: TGTGCCAGCAGTATAGACCTCCTTGGTGAGCAGTACTTC.

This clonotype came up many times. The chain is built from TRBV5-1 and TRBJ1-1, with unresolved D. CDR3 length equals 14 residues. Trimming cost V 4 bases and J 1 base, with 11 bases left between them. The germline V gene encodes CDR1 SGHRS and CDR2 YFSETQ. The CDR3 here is CASSPTMGNTEAFF. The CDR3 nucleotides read TGCGCCAGCAGCCCTACCATGGGGAACACTGAAGCTTTCTTT.

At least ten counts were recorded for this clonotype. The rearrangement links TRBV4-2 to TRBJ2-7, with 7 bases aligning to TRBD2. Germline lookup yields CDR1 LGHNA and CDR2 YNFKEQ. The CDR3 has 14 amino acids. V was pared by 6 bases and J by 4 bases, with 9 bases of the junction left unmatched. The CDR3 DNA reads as TGTGCCAGCAGACCCGGGACTACTTTGTACGAGCAGTACTTC. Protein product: CASRPGTTLYEQYF.

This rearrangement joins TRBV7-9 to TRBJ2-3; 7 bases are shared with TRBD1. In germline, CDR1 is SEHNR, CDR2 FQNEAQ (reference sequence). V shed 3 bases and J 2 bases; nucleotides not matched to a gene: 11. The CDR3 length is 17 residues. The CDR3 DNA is TGTGCCAGCAGCTTCGTCTCCGGGACAGACCTCACAGATACGCAGTATTTT. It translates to CASSFVSGTDLTDTQYF. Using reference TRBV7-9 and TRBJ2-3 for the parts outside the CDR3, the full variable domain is DTGVSQNPRHKITKRGQNVTFRCDPISEHNRLYWYRQTLGQGPEFLTYFQNEAQLEKSRLLSDRFSAERPKGSFSTLEIQRTEQGDSAMYLCASSFVSGTDLTDTQYFGPGTRLTVL.

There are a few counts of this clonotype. The CDR3: CAWSVFEGAEQFF. The CDR3 region has the DNA TGTGCCTGGAGTGTATTCGAGGGGGCTGAGCAGTTCTTC. The chain joins TRBV30 to TRBJ2-1, with 7 bases matching TRBD1. CDR1 GTSNPN and CDR2 SVGIG come from the germline V gene (reference sequence). After removal of 0 bases from V and 9 bases from J, the junction contained 5 bases not matched to a gene. This CDR3 contains 13 residues.

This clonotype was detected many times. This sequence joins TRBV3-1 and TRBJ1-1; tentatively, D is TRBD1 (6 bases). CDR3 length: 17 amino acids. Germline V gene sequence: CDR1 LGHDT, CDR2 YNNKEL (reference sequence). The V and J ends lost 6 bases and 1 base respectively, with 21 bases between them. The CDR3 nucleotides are TGTGCCAGCAGATCCTGGAGTACAGGGAAATCGAACACTGAAGCTTTCTTT. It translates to CASRSWSTGKSNTEAFF. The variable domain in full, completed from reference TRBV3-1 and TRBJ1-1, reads DTAVSQTPKYLVTQMGNDKSIKCEQNLGHDTMYWYKQDSKKFLKIMFSYNNKELIINETVPNRFSPKSPDKAHLNLHINSLELGDSAVYFCASRSWSTGKSNTEAFFGQGTRLTVV.

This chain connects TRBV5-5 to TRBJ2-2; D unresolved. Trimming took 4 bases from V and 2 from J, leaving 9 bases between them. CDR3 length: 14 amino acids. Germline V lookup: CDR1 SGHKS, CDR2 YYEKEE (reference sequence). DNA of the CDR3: TGTGCCAGCAGCCTGACTGTAAACACCGGGGAGCTGTTTTTT. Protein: CASSLTVNTGELFF.

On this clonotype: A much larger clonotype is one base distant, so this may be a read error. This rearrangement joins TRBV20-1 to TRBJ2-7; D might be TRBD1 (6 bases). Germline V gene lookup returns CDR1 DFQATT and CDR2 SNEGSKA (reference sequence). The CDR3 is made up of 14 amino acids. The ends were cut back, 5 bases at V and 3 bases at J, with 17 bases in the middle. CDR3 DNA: TGCAGTGCTGGCGATTTAAGAGGGGGCTACGAGCAGTACTTC. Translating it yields CSAGDLRGGYEQYF.

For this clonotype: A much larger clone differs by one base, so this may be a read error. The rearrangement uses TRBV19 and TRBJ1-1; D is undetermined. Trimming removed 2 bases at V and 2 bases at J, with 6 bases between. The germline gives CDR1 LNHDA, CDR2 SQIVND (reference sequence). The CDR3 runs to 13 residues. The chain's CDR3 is CASSIQRNTEAFF. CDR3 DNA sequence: TGTGCCAGTAGTATACAGAGAAACACTGAAGCTTTCTTT.

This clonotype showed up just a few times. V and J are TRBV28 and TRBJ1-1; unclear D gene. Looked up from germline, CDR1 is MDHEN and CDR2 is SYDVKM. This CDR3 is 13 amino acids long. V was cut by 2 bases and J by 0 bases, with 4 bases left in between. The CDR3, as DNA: TGTGCCAGCAGTTTACAGTTGAACACTGAAGCTTTCTTT. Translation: CASSLQLNTEAFF.